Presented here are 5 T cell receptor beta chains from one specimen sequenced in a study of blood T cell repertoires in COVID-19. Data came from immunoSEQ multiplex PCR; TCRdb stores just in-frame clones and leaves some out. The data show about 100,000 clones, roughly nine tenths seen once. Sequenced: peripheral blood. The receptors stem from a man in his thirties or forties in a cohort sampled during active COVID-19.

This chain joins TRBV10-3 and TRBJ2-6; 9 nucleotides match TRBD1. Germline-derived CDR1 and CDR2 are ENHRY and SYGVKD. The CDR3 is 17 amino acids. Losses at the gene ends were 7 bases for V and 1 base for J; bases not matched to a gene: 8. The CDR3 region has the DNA TGTGCCATCACCCCCGGACAGGGGAGTTCTGGGGCCAACGTCCTGACTTTC. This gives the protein CAITPGQGSSGANVLTF.

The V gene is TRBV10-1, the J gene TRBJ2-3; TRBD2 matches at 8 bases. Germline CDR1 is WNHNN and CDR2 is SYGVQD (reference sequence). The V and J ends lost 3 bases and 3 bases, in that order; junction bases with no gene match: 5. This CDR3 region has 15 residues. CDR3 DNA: TGCGCCAGCAGTGAATCTCGGGGGGGAACAGATACGCAGTATTTT. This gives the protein CASSESRGGTDTQYF.

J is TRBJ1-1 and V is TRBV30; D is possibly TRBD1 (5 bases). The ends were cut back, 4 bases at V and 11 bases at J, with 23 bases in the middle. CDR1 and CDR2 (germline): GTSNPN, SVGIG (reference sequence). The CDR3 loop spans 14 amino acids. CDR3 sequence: CAWTPLVRGFGAFF. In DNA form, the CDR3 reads TGTGCCTGGACCCCGCTCGTAAGGGGTTTCGGGGCTTTCTTT.

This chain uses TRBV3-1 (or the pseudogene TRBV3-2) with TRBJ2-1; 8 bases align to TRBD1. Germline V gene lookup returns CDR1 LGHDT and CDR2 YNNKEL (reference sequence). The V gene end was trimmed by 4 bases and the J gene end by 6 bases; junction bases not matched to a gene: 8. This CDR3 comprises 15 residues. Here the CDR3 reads CASSPGQGWSNEQFF. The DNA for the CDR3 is TGTGCCAGCAGCCCCGGACAGGGATGGAGCAATGAGCAGTTCTTC.

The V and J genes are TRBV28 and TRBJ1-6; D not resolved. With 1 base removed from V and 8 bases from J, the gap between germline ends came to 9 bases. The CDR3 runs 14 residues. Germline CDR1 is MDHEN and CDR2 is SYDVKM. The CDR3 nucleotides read TGTGCCAGCAGTTTATTGAGGCGGGATTCACCCCTCCACTTT. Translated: CASSLLRRDSPLHF. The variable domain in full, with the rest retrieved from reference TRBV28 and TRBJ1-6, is DVKVTQSSRYLVKRTGEKVFLECVQDMDHENMFWYRQDPGLGLRLIYFSYDVKMKEKGDIPEGYSVSREKKERFSLILESASTNQTSMYLCASSLLRRDSPLHFGNGTRLTVT.